This TCR beta chain appears in the sequencing data of a study of T cells in Graves' hyperthyroidism and ophthalmopathy. Points from the study as a whole: Before onset, by a median of approximately 5.9 months, the model predicted ophthalmopathy. Most clonotypes that expanded in the thyroid above 0.001 also showed up in blood. Ophthalmopathy cases were set apart from stable hyperthyroidism by a 13 V-J model.

Uncontrolled infection, other autoimmune disease, pregnancy or lactation barred patients from enrollment. This CDR3 has 13 amino acids. V lost 6 bases, J lost 1 base, and 10 bases lay in between. The germline V gene has CDR1 SEHNR and CDR2 FQNEAQ (reference sequence). Authors of the study amplified TCR beta CDR3 regions from RNA transcripts. TCR CDR3 underwent first-round RT-PCR with the HTBI primer set. Via MiXCR, TCRdb re-called the multiplex PCR reads, giving one row per CDR3 protein. This sample yields 600,000 to 700,000 distinct CDR3 sequences, of which 40% to 55% are seen a single time; approximately 7.2% belongs to the top ten. On this clonotype: Its matching antigen is unknown.

The TCR sequence derives from an adult man with Graves' disease, either hyperthyroidism or ophthalmopathy (not recorded which). The rearrangement uses TRBV7-9 and TRBJ2-7; D is ambiguous. Sequencing was done on a sample of peripheral blood or thyroid tissue (not recorded which). The CDR3 coding sequence is TGTGCCAGCAGGTTATCCGGGTCCTACGAGCAGTACTTC. Its protein is CASRLSGSYEQYF.